This passage covers 9 T cell receptor beta chains from one sample sequenced in a study of OX40 agonist ivuxolimab in advanced cancers. TCRdb keeps only in-frame clones here, not all; method: immunoSEQ multiplex PCR. In the table there are just under 95,000 clones, around 90% of which are singletons. Source: CD4+ or CD8+ T cells sorted from blood, taken in a trial of the OX40 agonist ivuxolimab. These TCRs come from an adult with an advanced solid tumor such as melanoma, head and neck, liver or kidney cancer.

This chain links TRBV7-2 with TRBJ1-6, with 9 bases identical to TRBD1. V dropped 4 bases and J dropped 9; count of bases not matched to a gene: 7. CDR1 SGHTA and CDR2 FQGNSA come from the germline V gene. This CDR3 is 15 amino acids long. This CDR3 is CASSYGTGWGSPLHF. The DNA of the CDR3 is TGTGCCAGCAGCTACGGGACAGGGTGGGGTTCACCCCTCCACTTT.

This sequence joins TRBV19 and TRBJ2-2, with TRBD2 as a possible D gene (5 bases). Looked up from germline, CDR1 is LNHDA and CDR2 is SQIVND (reference sequence). The CDR3 sequence is 13 residues long. Trimming shortened V by 3 bases and J by 6 bases, and 8 bases separated the two germline ends. The CDR3 DNA is TGTGCCAGTAGTATTGAGGGCCCCGGGGAGCTGTTTTTT. Its protein is CASSIEGPGELFF.

V is TRBV11-2 and J is TRBJ2-1; D gene uncertain. The CDR3 has 14 residues. Germline lookup yields CDR1 SGHAT and CDR2 FQNNGV. The germline V and J ends were trimmed by 0 bases and 4 bases, with 7 bases remaining between them. Here the CDR3 reads CASSLDLGYNEQFF. The CDR3 DNA sequence: TGTGCCAGCAGCTTAGACTTAGGGTACAATGAGCAGTTCTTC.

This clone has only one observation. This rearrangement joins TRBV2 to TRBJ2-5; D remains unclear. The CDR3 loop spans 14 amino acids. Per the germline V gene, CDR1 is SNHLY and CDR2 is FYNNEI. Trimming cost V 4 bases and J 3 bases, with 12 bases left between them. The CDR3: CASSGSDQKETQYF. CDR3 sequence (DNA): TGTGCCAGCAGTGGGAGTGACCAAAAAGAGACCCAGTACTTC.

The chain recombines TRBV11-2 with TRBJ2-7; D is unclear. The CDR3 is made up of 14 amino acids. V was cut by 6 bases and J by 3 bases, with 15 bases left in between. CDR1 and CDR2 from the germline V gene are SGHAT and FQNNGV. CDR3 in DNA: TGTGCCAGCAGTTCTAGGAACAGTCTCTACGAGCAGTACTTC. It is translated as CASSSRNSLYEQYF.

This clone has just a few counts. This rearrangement joins TRBV6-5 to TRBJ2-3; D gene ambiguous. V lost 0 bases, J lost 7 bases, and 8 bases lay in between. In germline, CDR1 is MNHEY, CDR2 SVGAGI. This CDR3 region has 13 residues. The CDR3 here is CASSYSSSNTQYF. CDR3 in DNA: TGTGCCAGCAGTTACTCGAGTAGCAATACGCAGTATTTT.

The chain links TRBV9 to TRBJ2-7, with TRBD1 identical over 7 bases. The CDR3 is 19 residues long. Trimming removed 0 bases from V and 2 bases from J; junction bases left unmatched: 17. Germline lookup yields CDR1 SGDLS and CDR2 YYNGEE. The CDR3 DNA reads TGTGCCAGCAGCGTAGGGCAGGGGGACCACCCGACCATCCCCTACGAGCAGTACTTC. This encodes CASSVGQGDHPTIPYEQYF. Complete variable domain (other parts from reference TRBV9 and TRBJ2-7): DSGVTQTPKHLITATGQRVTLRCSPRSGDLSVYWYQQSLDQGLQFLIQYYNGEERAKGNILERFSAQQFPDLHSELNLSSLELGDSALYFCASSVGQGDHPTIPYEQYFGPGTRLTVT.

The rearrangement links TRBV4-3 to TRBJ1-1; D call uncertain. CDR3 length equals 13 residues. Trimming removed 1 base at V and 7 bases at J, with 10 bases between. From germline, CDR1 is LGHNA and CDR2 YSLEER. CDR3 coding DNA: TGCGCCAGCAGCCAAGTCATCGGCGGTGAAGCTTTCTTT. Translated, it gives CASSQVIGGEAFF.

This clone came up once. The chain recombines TRBV6-6 with TRBJ2-7, with no clear D. There are 11 residues in the CDR3. Germline V gene data show CDR1 as MNHNY and CDR2 as SVGAGI (reference sequence). Trimming took 8 bases from V and 5 from J, leaving 10 bases between them. The CDR3 nucleotides read TGTGCCAGCGCCGCGCTCCACGAGCAGTACTTC. It yields the protein CASAALHEQYF.